Listed below are T cell receptor beta chains from one sample, sequenced in a study of blood T cell repertoires in COVID-19. The method was immunoSEQ multiplex PCR; TCRdb's version includes in-frame clones alone and lacks a portion of them. Seen here are approximately 100,000 clones, around 87% observed once, and the top ten hold about 9.9%. The sequencing input was peripheral blood. All receptors derive from a woman under 40 with acute or convalescent COVID-19. The CDR3 runs from the conserved cysteine through the conserved F or W. The D gene is left open where the match is weak. The size entry is marked missing in some rows and otherwise reads once, few, many or a size class.

.	TRBD1	TRBJ1-1	TRBV15	TGTGCCACCAGCAGAGGACAGGGGGACGGGAACACTGAAGCTTTCTTT	CATSRGQGDGNTEAFF
.	TRBD1	TRBJ2-7	TRBV5-1	TGCGCCAGCAGCTTCGGGGACAGCCTCTACGAGCAGTACTTC	CASSFGDSLYEQYF
.	.	TRBJ2-4	TRBV5-6	TGTGCCAGCAGCTGGGCGGGGAGCAAAAACATTCAGTACTTC	CASSWAGSKNIQYF
.	.	TRBJ2-7	TRBV11-3	TGTGCCAGCAGCTGGTTAGGGGGCTACGAGCAGTACTTC	CASSWLGGYEQYF
.	TRBD2	TRBJ2-7	TRBV28	TGTGCCAGCTGCGGGAGCCTCCCCTACGAGCAGTACTTC	CASCGSLPYEQYF
.	.	TRBJ1-1	TRBV6-6	TGTGCCAGCAGTTACTCCGAGGGGAACACTGAAGCTTTCTTT	CASSYSEGNTEAFF
few	.	TRBJ1-2	TRBV27	TGTGCCAGCAGTTTACGAGGGTTTTCAGCTAACTATGGCTACACCTTC	CASSLRGFSANYGYTF
.	TRBD2	TRBJ2-7	TRBV5-1	TGCGCCAGCAGCTTGGTAACTAGCGGGGGCTACGAGCAGTACTTC	CASSLVTSGGYEQYF
.	.	TRBJ1-1	TRBV5-1	TGCGCCAGCAGCCTACGGGACGACTACTCCGGGGGCACTGAAGCTTTCTTT	CASSLRDDYSGGTEAFF
.	.	TRBJ1-3	TRBV28	TGTGCCAGCAGTTTACCGGCTGGAAACACCATATATTTT	CASSLPAGNTIYF
.	TRBD1	TRBJ2-7	TRBV7-9	TGTGCCAGCAGCTTACAGGGGGCTCTCGAGCAGTACTTC	CASSLQGALEQYF
.	.	TRBJ2-5	TRBV28	TGTGCCAGCAGTTTAAAAGGGGCCTTGGGGGGGACCCAGTACTTC	CASSLKGALGGTQYF
.	.	TRBJ1-3	TRBV5-1	TGCGCCAGCAGCCTCGACCCGGAGGGCTCTGGAAACACCATATATTTT	CASSLDPEGSGNTIYF
.	TRBD1	TRBJ1-1	TRBV9	TGTGCCAGCAGCCCTCGGGACAGAGGATTAGAAACTGAAGCTTTCTTT	CASSPRDRGLETEAFF
.	.	TRBJ1-1	TRBV7-7	TGTGCCAGCAGCTTTCGGAGAACTTGGAACACTGAAGCTTTCTTT	CASSFRRTWNTEAFF
.	.	TRBJ1-3	TRBV4-1	TGCGCCAGCAGCCAAGACGGCAGGGCTGGAAACACCATATATTTT	CASSQDGRAGNTIYF
.	.	TRBJ2-7	TRBV11-2	TGTGCCAGCAGCTTATGGGGGGGCGCGTACGAGCAGTACTTC	CASSLWGGAYEQYF
.	.	TRBJ2-2	TRBV14	TGTGCCAGCAGCCTTGAAGCCCTTACTAGATTCACCGGGGAGCTGTTTTTT	CASSLEALTRFTGELFF
.	.	TRBJ1-2	TRBV5-1	TGCGCCGTCAAGGGGATAGGCTATGGCTACACCTTC	CAVKGIGYGYTF
.	.	TRBJ1-2	TRBV9	TGTGCCAGCAGCGTAGTTGGGGGCTCCCACTATGGCTACACCTTC	CASSVVGGSHYGYTF
once	.	TRBJ1-1	TRBV5-1	TGCGCCAGCAGCTTGAAAGCGAACATGAACACTGAAGCTTTCTTT	CASSLKANMNTEAFF
.	TRBD1	TRBJ1-5	TRBV2	TGTGCCAGCAGATACGGGACAGGGGGGAATCAGCCCCAGCATTTT	CASRYGTGGNQPQHF
.	TRBD1	TRBJ1-2	TRBV5-1	TGCGCCAGCAGCACGCAGACAGGGGTGGGCTATGGCTACACCTTC	CASSTQTGVGYGYTF
.	TRBD1	TRBJ2-7	TRBV18	TGTGCCAGCTCAGGGGTGACAGGGCCCTACGAGCAGTACTTC	CASSGVTGPYEQYF
.	TRBD1	TRBJ2-1	TRBV5-1	TGCGCCAGCAGCTTGGTAACAGGGGGCAGGAATGAGCAGTTCTTC	CASSLVTGGRNEQFF
.	.	TRBJ1-5	TRBV9	TGTGCCAGCAGCGTCTCGGGGAGGGAGCAGCCCCAGCATTTT	CASSVSGREQPQHF
.	.	TRBJ1-2	TRBV4-1	TGCGCCAGCGGCAGGGCGGGGTCGGCCGATCCCTATGGCTACACCTTC	CASGRAGSADPYGYTF
.	.	TRBJ1-4	TRBV4-1	TGCGCCAGCAGCCACCCAGCCCAACTCAGGGGACCGGTGTATGAAAAACTGTTTTTT	CASSHPAQLRGPVYEKLFF
.	.	TRBJ2-7	TRBV7-6	TGTGCCAGCAGCCCAAGGGGGAGACACCCTTTAGGGGAGCAGTACTTC	CASSPRGRHPLGEQYF
.	.	TRBJ1-5	TRBV18	TGTGCCAGCTCACCACCAGGAGGTCAGCCCCAGCATTTT	CASSPPGGQPQHF
once	TRBD2	TRBJ2-1	TRBV7-3	TGTGCCAGCAGCTTAAGACTAGCGGGGGTCGTTGAGCAGTTCTTC	CASSLRLAGVVEQFF
.	.	TRBJ1-2	TRBV11-2	TGTGCCAGCAGCTTTTTAGCCTTTAACTATGGCTACACCTTC	CASSFLAFNYGYTF
.	TRBD1	TRBJ1-5	TRBV4-1	TGCGCCAGCAGCGCCCTCCAGGGGGGCAATCAGCCCCAGCATTTT	CASSALQGGNQPQHF
.	.	TRBJ2-7	TRBV27	TGTGCCAGTAAAAGGGGGATGGGGTTATACGAGCAGTACTTC	CASKRGMGLYEQYF
.	TRBD1	TRBJ2-7	TRBV27	TGTGCCAGCAGTTGGGGGCAGGGGGTGCGCGAGCAGTACTTC	CASSWGQGVREQYF
.	TRBD1	TRBJ2-1	TRBV27	TGTGCCAGCACTCCCCCCCGTGGGACAGGGGTCCACAATGAGCAGTTCTTC	CASTPPRGTGVHNEQFF
.	.	TRBJ1-5	TRBV2	TGTGCCAGCATGCCAGGGCCAAATCAGCCCCAGCATTTT	CASMPGPNQPQHF
.	.	TRBJ2-7	TRBV12-3/TRBV12-4	TGTGCCAGCAGTTTGGTGGAGGTGGACGAGCAGTACTTC	CASSLVEVDEQYF
.	TRBD2	TRBJ2-7	TRBV28	TGTGCCAGCAGTTTTGTCGGGGGGGCCCAGGGCGAGCAGTACTTC	CASSFVGGAQGEQYF
.	.	TRBJ2-1	TRBV14	TGTGCCAGCAGCCTCTTTGGCGCGGGGCAGTTCTTC	CASSLFGAGQFF
once	TRBD1	TRBJ1-1	TRBV23-1	TGCGCCAGCAGTCAATCGGGGACAGACACTGAAGCTTTCTTT	CASSQSGTDTEAFF
few	TRBD1	TRBJ2-7	TRBV10-1	TGCGCCAGCAGCGGGACAGACCCTTGGTACGAGCAGTACTTC	CASSGTDPWYEQYF
.	.	TRBJ2-2	TRBV28	TGTGCCAGCGGCCGTCGTAACACCGGGGAGCTGTTTTTT	CASGRRNTGELFF
.	TRBD1	TRBJ1-1	TRBV7-3	TGTGCCAGCAGCTTAGGCACAGGGGTGAACACTGAAGCTTTCTTT	CASSLGTGVNTEAFF
.	TRBD1	TRBJ2-3	TRBV5-1	TGCGCCAGCAGCGGGGGACAGGCTAGCACAGATACGCAGTATTTT	CASSGGQASTDTQYF
.	.	TRBJ2-7	TRBV12-5	TGTGCTAGTGTCCAGGGGTTAAACGAGCAGTACTTC	CASVQGLNEQYF
.	TRBD2	TRBJ2-1	TRBV2	TGTGCCAGCACCCTTAGCGGGGGGCATAATGAGCAGTTCTTC	CASTLSGGHNEQFF
once	.	TRBJ1-4	TRBV9	TGTGCCAGCAGCGCAACAGGGTTTACTAATGAAAAACTGTTTTTT	CASSATGFTNEKLFF
.	.	TRBJ1-3	TRBV19	TGTGCCAGTAGTAGGGGAGACTCTGGAAACACCATATATTTT	CASSRGDSGNTIYF
.	.	TRBJ1-5	TRBV10-2	TGCGCCAGCAGTGAGTTGGAGGGTCCAGGGCAGCCCCAGCATTTT	CASSELEGPGQPQHF
.	.	TRBJ1-5	TRBV28	TGTGCCACCGACCTCTACACAGGGTTGACTCAGCCCCAGCATTTT	CATDLYTGLTQPQHF
.	.	TRBJ2-7	TRBV6-5	TGTGCCAGCAGTCCCTTCTATACGGGTACCTACGAGCAGTACTTC	CASSPFYTGTYEQYF
.	.	TRBJ2-2	TRBV5-4	TGTGCCAGCAGCTTGGGTCAGGGGAACACCGGGGAGCTGTTTTTT	CASSLGQGNTGELFF
.	.	TRBJ1-1	TRBV30	TGTGCCTGGAGTGTACAGGCAGGGCTCGGTGAAGCTTTCTTT	CAWSVQAGLGEAFF
once	.	TRBJ2-1	TRBV2	TGTGCCACTTCAGGGGAAGGCTCCTACAATGAGCAGTTCTTC	CATSGEGSYNEQFF